These 13 T cell receptor beta chains were sequenced from one sample in a study of blood T cell repertoires in COVID-19. Sequencing used immunoSEQ multiplex PCR; TCRdb keeps in-frame clones, though not all of them. The sample lists about 180,000 clones, roughly 86% occurring once. The specimen was peripheral blood. The receptors were gathered from a woman aged 30 to 39 with active or convalescent COVID-19.

This rearrangement joins TRBV6-4 to TRBJ2-2; 10 positions match TRBD2. CDR3 length: 16 residues. V was clipped by 0 bases and J by 8 bases; unmatched bases: 6. Looked up from germline, CDR1 is MRHNA and CDR2 is SNTAGT. The CDR3 region is CASSDSSLAGVGELFF. The CDR3 DNA reads as TGTGCCAGCAGTGACTCATCCCTAGCGGGAGTAGGGGAGCTGTTTTTT.

The chain is built from TRBV5-1 and TRBJ2-1, with D perhaps matching TRBD2 (6 bases). V lost 0 bases and J 9 bases, leaving 13 bases between the germline ends. This CDR3 is 14 amino acids long. Germline loops: CDR1 SGHRS, CDR2 YFSETQ. CDR3: CASSLGLEILEQFF. The CDR3 DNA reads TGCGCCAGCAGCTTGGGACTAGAGATACTTGAGCAGTTCTTC.

This chain connects TRBV18 to TRBJ1-6, with 7 bases that match TRBD1. Germline CDR1 is KGHSH and CDR2 is LQKENI. Trimming cost V 3 bases and J 5 bases; bases outside gene matches: 4. CDR3 length equals 15 residues. CDR3 protein: CASSPAGQNNSPLHF. CDR3 coding DNA: TGTGCCAGCTCACCCGCGGGACAGAATAATTCACCCCTCCACTTT.

The chain joins TRBV2 to TRBJ2-1; D is undetermined. The CDR3 runs to 13 residues. The V end lost 3 bases, the J end lost 0 bases, and 3 bases lay between the germline ends. The germline V gene encodes CDR1 SNHLY and CDR2 FYNNEI. The CDR3 nucleotides are TGTGCCAGCAGTGAGAGCTCCTACAATGAGCAGTTCTTC. As protein: CASSESSYNEQFF.

The chain uses TRBV21-1 and TRBJ2-1; whether TRBD2, the table's D call, matches the DNA was not checked. TRBV21-1 is classified as a pseudogene. The CDR3 covers 17 residues. CDR3 loop: CASSPDMGEGTYNEQFF. As DNA, the CDR3 is TGTGCCAGCAGCCCCGACATGGGGGAGGGCACCTACAATGAGCAGTTCTTC.

The J gene is TRBJ2-1, the V gene TRBV7-2; TRBD2 matches 9 bases. V lost 5 bases to trimming and J lost 0 bases; unmatched junction nucleotides: 5. The CDR3 runs to 16 residues. The V gene's germline CDR1 is SGHTA and CDR2 FQGNSA. The DNA for the CDR3 is TGTGCCAGCAGCAAAGTTAGCGGGAGCTCCTACAATGAGCAGTTCTTC. This gives the protein CASSKVSGSSYNEQFF. Combining the CDR3 with reference TRBV7-2 and TRBJ2-1 gives the whole variable domain GAGVSQSPSNKVTEKGKDVELRCDPISGHTALYWYRQSLGQGLEFLIYFQGNSAPDKSGLPSDRFSAERTGGSVSTLTIQRTQQEDSAVYLCASSKVSGSSYNEQFFGPGTRLTVL.

The chain links TRBV27 to TRBJ2-3; 13 bases fit TRBD2. J lost 6 bases, V lost 6 bases, and 6 bases had no gene match. Germline V gene lookup returns CDR1 MNHEY and CDR2 SMNVEV (reference sequence). The CDR3 consists of 15 residues. The CDR3 DNA follows: TGTGCCAGCAGCTCGGGACTAGCGGGGTGGGATACGCAGTATTTT. Amino acids: CASSSGLAGWDTQYF.

J is TRBJ2-5 and V is TRBV5-1; possible D gene TRBD2, 5 bases. Germline loops: CDR1 SGHRS, CDR2 YFSETQ. Trimming stripped 0 bases from V and 2 bases from J, with 26 bases between. This CDR3 is built from 20 residues. In DNA, the CDR3 is TGCGCCAGCAGCTTGGGACGCATCCTTGTACCAGCCGGGGAGCAAGAGACCCAGTACTTC. It specifies CASSLGRILVPAGEQETQYF.

The genes are TRBV7-8 and TRBJ1-1, with TRBD1 identical over 8 bases. V lost 4 bases and J lost 4; bases outside the gene matches: 5. Germline CDR1 is SGHVS and CDR2 is FQNEAQ. CDR3 length: 14 residues. For the CDR3, the DNA is TGTGCCAGCAGCTACGGACAGGGTCCCACTGAAGCTTTCTTT. Protein product: CASSYGQGPTEAFF.

V usage is TRBV5-4 and J usage is TRBJ2-3; TRBD2 is a possible D gene (6 bases). The CDR3 is 14 residues long. Per germline, CDR1 SGHNT and CDR2 YYREEE (reference sequence). V lost 4 bases and J lost 2, with 11 bases in between. This CDR3 reads CASSRGASTDTQYF. The CDR3 DNA reads as TGTGCCAGCAGCCGCGGGGCCTCCACAGATACGCAGTATTTT.

The gene calls are TRBV19 and TRBJ2-1, with TRBD1 matching over 8 bases. The CDR3 is 14 residues long. In germline, CDR1 is LNHDA, CDR2 SQIVND (reference sequence). J lost 6 bases, V lost 7 bases, and 8 bases had no gene match. The CDR3 loop reads CASTKGQASNEQFF. CDR3 sequence (DNA): TGTGCCAGTACCAAGGGACAGGCGAGCAATGAGCAGTTCTTC.

This clone was seen repeatedly, ten times or more. The V and J genes are TRBV28 and TRBJ2-1; the match to TRBD2 covers 11 bases. From germline, CDR1 is MDHEN and CDR2 SYDVKM. The CDR3 contains 18 residues. J lost 3 bases, V lost 3 bases, and 10 bases had no gene match. CDR3 residues: CASSLALTGTSGYNEQFF. CDR3 nucleotides: TGTGCCAGCAGTTTGGCCCTAACCGGGACTAGCGGCTACAATGAGCAGTTCTTC.

The CDR3 region is CASGGTGEWGELFF. For the CDR3, the DNA is TGTGCCAGCGGCGGGACAGGGGAATGGGGGGAGCTGTTTTTT. This chain links TRBV28 with TRBJ2-2, with 10 bases identical to TRBD1. This CDR3 has 14 residues. V dropped 8 bases and J dropped 8; count of bases not matched to a gene: 8. Germline lookup yields CDR1 MDHEN and CDR2 SYDVKM.